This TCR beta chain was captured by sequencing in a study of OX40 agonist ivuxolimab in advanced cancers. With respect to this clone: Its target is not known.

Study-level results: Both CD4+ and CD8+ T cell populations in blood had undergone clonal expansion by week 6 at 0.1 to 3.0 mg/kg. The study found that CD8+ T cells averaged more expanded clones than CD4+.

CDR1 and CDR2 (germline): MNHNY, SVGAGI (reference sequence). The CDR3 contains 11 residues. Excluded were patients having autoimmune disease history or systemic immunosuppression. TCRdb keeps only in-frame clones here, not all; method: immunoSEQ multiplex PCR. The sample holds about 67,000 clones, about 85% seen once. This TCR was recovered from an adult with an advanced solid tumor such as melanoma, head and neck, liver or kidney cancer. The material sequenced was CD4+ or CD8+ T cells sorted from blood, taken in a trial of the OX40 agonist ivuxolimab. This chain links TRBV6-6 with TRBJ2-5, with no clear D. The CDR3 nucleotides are TGTGCTTTTGGGGTTGGCGAGACCCAGTACTTC. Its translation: CAFGVGETQYF.